The clone carrying this T cell receptor (beta chain) was observed a handful of times. These data are taken from a study of shared clonotypes between healthy human individuals. The sequenced material, unsorted PBMC DNA, was run on ten immunoSEQ deep assay plates. Libraries were prepared by immunoSEQ multiplex PCR; TCRdb keeps only in-frame clonotypes and omits some of them. The data contain around 500,000 clones, 70% to 85% of them seen just once; the ten biggest clones take up about 12%. Sequenced material: PBMCs. The sequence was obtained from a woman in her forties in good health. Some clones in this sample may be carry-over from other donors' samples.

The chain's CDR3 is CASSLGFTQYF. The CDR3 DNA is TGTGCCAGCAGCTTAGGTTTTACGCAGTATTTT. This chain joins TRBV7-9 and TRBJ2-3; D unresolved. The germline gives CDR1 SEHNR, CDR2 FQNEAQ (reference sequence). This CDR3 has 11 amino acids. Trimming pared 1 base from V and 8 bases from J, leaving 4 bases between.